The 31 T cell receptor beta chains listed next were all sequenced from one sample in a study of shared clonotypes between healthy human individuals. Assay used: immunoSEQ multiplex PCR; TCRdb lists only in-frame clones, some missing. The data show about 990,000 clones, 75% to 80% seen once. Sequencing used memory CD4+ T cells from PBMCs. The subset: CD45RA-negative fraction. Source of these receptors: a man aged 18 to 35 in good health. Some clones in this sample may be carry-over from other donors' samples.

The chain couples TRBV4-3 to TRBJ2-3; 7 bases line up with TRBD1. The CDR3 loop spans 15 amino acids. V was clipped by 1 base and J by 2 bases; unmatched bases: 3. Germline CDR1 is LGHNA and CDR2 is YSLEER. For the CDR3, the DNA is TGCGCCAGCAGCCAAGCCGGGACAGACACAGATACGCAGTATTTT. Its protein product is CASSQAGTDTDTQYF.

Points on this clone: This sample includes further DNA sequences coding for the same CDR3. V gene TRBV9 combines with J gene TRBJ2-1; 10 nucleotides align to TRBD2. Looked up from germline, CDR1 is SGDLS and CDR2 is YYNGEE. Germline trimming cut 1 base from V and 1 base from J; bases unmatched to any gene: 2. This CDR3 region has 16 residues. The CDR3 DNA reads as TGTGCCAGCAGCGTAAGCGGGAGGGGGTCCTACAATGAGCAGTTCTTC. The encoded protein is CASSVSGRGSYNEQFF.

This clone was recorded a few times. The V and J genes are TRBV7-2 and TRBJ2-1; D is perhaps TRBD1 (6 bases). V was shortened by 5 bases and J by 5 bases, with 13 bases between the two germline ends. Germline assignment: CDR1 SGHTA and CDR2 FQGNSA. CDR3 length: 14 residues. This CDR3 reads CASSRNPGDNEQFF. CDR3 in DNA: TGTGCCAGCAGCCGTAATCCAGGGGACAATGAGCAGTTCTTC. Looking up the rest from reference TRBV7-2 and TRBJ2-1 gives the full variable domain: GAGVSQSPSNKVTEKGKDVELRCDPISGHTALYWYRQSLGQGLEFLIYFQGNSAPDKSGLPSDRFSAERTGGSVSTLTIQRTQQEDSAVYLCASSRNPGDNEQFFGPGTRLTVL.

The chain couples TRBV2 to TRBJ2-1; TRBD1 aligns across 9 bases. The CDR3 is made up of 17 amino acids. Germline V gene sequence: CDR1 SNHLY, CDR2 FYNNEI. V was pared by 2 bases and J by 0 bases, with 5 bases of the junction left unmatched. The CDR3 loop reads CASSETWDRVSYNEQFF. CDR3 nucleotide sequence: TGTGCCAGCAGTGAAACTTGGGACAGGGTCTCCTACAATGAGCAGTTCTTC.

A word on this clone: Other DNA sequences in this sample translate to the same CDR3. J is TRBJ2-2 and V is TRBV2; the match to TRBD1 covers 8 bases. Looked up from germline, CDR1 is SNHLY and CDR2 is FYNNEI. The CDR3 totals 14 residues. After removal of 8 bases from V and 1 base from J, the junction contained 3 bases not matched to a gene. The CDR3 DNA reads TGTGCCAGCTCCGGGACAGGGAACACCGGGGAGCTGTTTTTT. Protein: CASSGTGNTGELFF.

About this clone itself: Possible read error: a much larger clone is one base away. The CDR3, as DNA: TGTGCCAGCAGCTGGGACACCCTCTACGAGCAGTACTTC. This gives the protein CASSWDTLYEQYF. The rearrangement joins TRBV5-6 to TRBJ2-7; the D gene is possibly TRBD1 (6 bases). Per the germline V gene, CDR1 is SGHDT and CDR2 is YYEEEE. The CDR3 consists of 13 residues. V was pared by 3 bases and J by 3 bases, with 10 bases between.

This clone was counted a few times. The chain uses TRBV5-1 and TRBJ2-2; D is unresolved. The ends were cut back, 7 bases at V and 0 bases at J, with 16 bases in the middle. The CDR3 contains 16 residues. From germline, CDR1 is SGHRS and CDR2 YFSETQ. In DNA form, the CDR3 reads TGCGCCAGCCGACTCCGGGCAGAGGCGAACACCGGGGAGCTGTTTTTT. Translating it yields CASRLRAEANTGELFF.

The chain employs TRBV30 and TRBJ2-3; 10 bases align to TRBD2. CDR3 length equals 15 residues. V was pared by 4 bases and J by 4 bases, with 8 bases of the junction left unmatched. The germline V gene has CDR1 GTSNPN and CDR2 SVGIG (reference sequence). CDR3 nucleotide sequence: TGTGCCTGGACCCTAAGCGGGAGGGCATCAGATACGCAGTATTTT. Translated, it gives CAWTLSGRASDTQYF.

The chain links TRBV28 to TRBJ1-2, with unresolved D. CDR3 length: 13 residues. V lost 2 bases and J 8 bases, leaving 12 bases between the germline ends. CDR1 and CDR2 (germline): MDHEN, SYDVKM. CDR3 DNA: TGTGCCAGCAGTTTAATGGCTCCCGGCGGCTACACCTTC. Translating it yields CASSLMAPGGYTF.

This chain uses TRBV25-1 with TRBJ2-2; D unclear. This CDR3 contains 13 residues. CDR1 and CDR2 (germline): MGHDK, SYGVNS. V lost 8 bases to trimming and J lost 0 bases, with 7 bases between them. The CDR3 sequence is CASSPPNTGELFF. The DNA for the CDR3 is TGTGCCAGCTCTCCCCCGAACACCGGGGAGCTGTTTTTT.

With regard to this clone: The same CDR3 is also encoded by other DNA sequences in this sample. CDR3 residues: CASSLRDRHSYEQYF. Here the CDR3 DNA reads TGTGCCAGCAGTTTACGGGATCGTCACTCCTACGAGCAGTACTTC. The chain combines TRBV27 with TRBJ2-7; possibly TRBD2 for D (5 bases). V shed 2 bases and J shed 0 bases, with 11 bases lying between them. The CDR3 sequence is 15 residues long. Germline loops: CDR1 MNHEY, CDR2 SMNVEV (reference sequence).

This clone was detected only a few times. This chain uses TRBV14 with TRBJ2-7, with D perhaps assigned TRBD1 or TRBD2 (5 bases each). Per germline, CDR1 SGHDN and CDR2 FVKESK. The CDR3 is made up of 15 amino acids. V was trimmed by 3 bases and J by 5 bases, leaving 17 bases between them. CDR3 in amino acids: CASSHLGRGPDEQYF. Here the CDR3 DNA reads TGTGCCAGCAGCCACCTAGGACGGGGCCCGGACGAGCAGTACTTC.

The DNA for the CDR3 is TGTGCCAGCAGTTTCGACAGGACCGGGGAGCTGTTTTTT. This gives the protein CASSFDRTGELFF. This chain uses TRBV27 with TRBJ2-2; tentative D call: TRBD1 (6 bases). V shed 3 bases and J shed 5 bases, with 7 bases lying between them. This CDR3 region has 13 residues. The germline CDR1 and CDR2 sequences are MNHEY and SMNVEV (reference sequence).

The chain employs TRBV4-2 and TRBJ2-2; 14 bases are a match to TRBD2. The trim removed 0 bases at V and 3 bases at J, leaving 9 bases unmatched. The CDR3 is 20 amino acids. Germline V CDR1 and CDR2: LGHNA, YNFKEQ. DNA for the CDR3: TGTGCCAGCAGCCAAGATGGGACTAGCGGGAGACTCCTCGACACCGGGGAGCTGTTTTTT. Protein: CASSQDGTSGRLLDTGELFF.

This clone occurred a few times. This chain connects TRBV20-1 to TRBJ1-1; D uncertain. Trimming shortened V by 6 bases and J by 11 bases, and 13 bases separated the two germline ends. The length of the CDR3 is 10 residues. Germline V gene data show CDR1 as DFQATT and CDR2 as SNEGSKA (reference sequence). CDR3 nucleotides: TGCAGTGCCGACGAAGACCTGGCTTTCTTT. Residues: CSADEDLAFF.

CDR3 amino acids: CASSYGLAGGGLRWTQYF. The CDR3 nucleotides read TGTGCCAGCAGTTACGGGCTAGCGGGAGGGGGCCTCAGGTGGACCCAGTACTTC. The V gene is TRBV6-8, the J gene TRBJ2-5; TRBD2 matches 12 bases. CDR3 length: 18 residues. V was clipped by 2 bases and J by 7 bases; unmatched bases: 14. Germline CDR1 reads MNHGY; CDR2 reads SAAAGT.

This clone came up many times. The chain carries TRBV7-8 and TRBJ2-2; the match to TRBD2 covers 12 bases. Germline V CDR1 and CDR2: SGHVS, FQNEAQ. There are 21 residues in the CDR3. The ends lost 0 bases at V and 3 bases at J; junction bases unmatched: 14. CDR3 sequence: CASSLARQVGLAGRDTGELFF. The CDR3 DNA reads TGTGCCAGCAGCTTAGCCAGACAGGTTGGACTAGCGGGAAGAGACACCGGGGAGCTGTTTTTT.

This clone was seen a few times. This chain connects TRBV6-6 to TRBJ1-1; TRBD1 might be the D (6 bases). The CDR3 has 13 amino acids. Germline V gene data show CDR1 as MNHNY and CDR2 as SVGAGI (reference sequence). The germline V and J ends were trimmed by 6 bases and 3 bases, with 11 bases remaining between them. CDR3 nucleotides: TGTGCCAGCAGCCCCCGACAGGACACTGAAGCTTTCTTT. This gives the protein CASSPRQDTEAFF.

The chain recombines TRBV28 with TRBJ2-2, with D possibly TRBD2 on 7 matching bases. The ends were cut back, 10 bases at V and 2 bases at J, with 17 bases in the middle. The CDR3 is made up of 15 amino acids. Germline-derived CDR1 and CDR2 are MDHEN and SYDVKM. The chain's CDR3 is CATNLAGANTGELFF. Written as DNA, the CDR3 is TGTGCCACCAACCTCGCGGGGGCTAACACCGGGGAGCTGTTTTTT.

The chain couples TRBV7-9 to TRBJ1-3; a weak D match, TRBD1 (5 bases). Germline lookup yields CDR1 SEHNR and CDR2 FQNEAQ (reference sequence). The germline V and J ends were trimmed by 11 bases and 4 bases, with 24 bases remaining between them. This CDR3 contains 16 residues. The CDR3 is CAGRPLGKQGGNTIYF. The CDR3 DNA reads TGTGCCGGAAGGCCGTTGGGGAAGCAGGGAGGAAACACCATATATTTT.

V usage is TRBV14 and J usage is TRBJ1-2; 8 positions match TRBD1. Germline trimming cut 1 base from V and 1 base from J; bases unmatched to any gene: 14. This CDR3 has 19 residues. Looked up from germline, CDR1 is SGHDN and CDR2 is FVKESK. The CDR3 sequence: CASSQGFGRGRRSNYGYTF. CDR3 nucleotides: TGTGCCAGCAGCCAAGGATTTGGCAGGGGGCGTCGTAGTAACTATGGCTACACCTTC.

In regard to this clone: The same CDR3 is also encoded by other DNA sequences in this sample. The chain recombines TRBV4-2 with TRBJ2-7; the D gene is possibly TRBD2 (6 bases). This CDR3 region has 14 residues. CDR1 is LGHNA and CDR2 is YNFKEQ in the germline V gene. V gave up 0 bases and J gave up 2 bases, with 8 bases separating them. The CDR3 spells CASSQERGPYEQYF. CDR3 DNA sequence: TGTGCCAGCAGCCAAGAGCGGGGACCCTACGAGCAGTACTTC.

This clone was picked up one time. The chain recombines TRBV6-6 with TRBJ1-1, with 7 bases fitting TRBD1. The germline V gene encodes CDR1 MNHNY and CDR2 SVGAGI (reference sequence). Germline trimming cut 2 bases from V and 4 bases from J; bases unmatched to any gene: 4. The CDR3 has 14 residues. CDR3 nucleotide sequence: TGTGCCAGCAGTTACGCCCCAGGGGGCACTGAAGCTTTCTTT. Protein sequence: CASSYAPGGTEAFF.

The rearrangement joins TRBV29-1 to TRBJ2-1; TRBD1 aligns across 11 bases. The CDR3 covers 13 residues. Germline V gives CDR1 SQVTM, CDR2 ANQGSEA. After removal of 3 bases from V and 15 bases from J, the junction contained 10 bases not matched to a gene. CDR3 sequence: CSVDRDRGWNPFF. CDR3 DNA sequence: TGCAGCGTTGATAGGGACAGGGGGTGGAACCCGTTCTTC.

Concerning this clone itself: Other DNA sequences in this specimen translate into the identical CDR3. The chain has TRBV28 and TRBJ1-5; no definite D call. The germline V and J ends were trimmed by 3 bases and 7 bases, with 7 bases remaining between them. The CDR3 runs 12 residues. In germline, CDR1 is MDHEN, CDR2 SYDVKM. CDR3 nucleotide sequence: TGTGCCAGCAGTTTGCAAGGGCAGCCCCAGCATTTT. Protein: CASSLQGQPQHF.

DNA of the CDR3: TGTGCCAGCAGTACCCGGACTAGCGGGAGATCCTACGAGCAGTACTTC. Its protein is CASSTRTSGRSYEQYF. The rearrangement joins TRBV28 to TRBJ2-7; 13 bases align to TRBD2. The CDR3 is made up of 16 amino acids. The ends lost 5 bases at V and 1 base at J; junction bases unmatched: 5. CDR1 is MDHEN, CDR2 SYDVKM, per germline.

This clone showed up just once. The chain uses TRBV30 and TRBJ1-2, with 7 bases that match TRBD1. Germline lookup yields CDR1 GTSNPN and CDR2 SVGIG (reference sequence). This CDR3 spans 15 amino acids. V dropped 5 bases and J dropped 5; count of bases not matched to a gene: 14. The CDR3 sequence is CAWSTRQGHRYGYTF. CDR3 bases: TGTGCCTGGTCCACCCGACAGGGACATCGGTATGGCTACACCTTC.

The V call is TRBV5-4, the J call TRBJ1-2; TRBD1 aligns across 9 bases. Germline V gives CDR1 SGHNT, CDR2 YYREEE (reference sequence). V lost 4 bases and J lost 2; bases outside the gene matches: 6. This CDR3 is 15 amino acids long. DNA of the CDR3: TGTGCCAGCAGCCCGATGGGACAGGGCAACTATGGCTACACCTTC. Residues: CASSPMGQGNYGYTF.

The genes are TRBV5-1 and TRBJ2-5, with D perhaps matching TRBD1 (5 bases). The CDR3 runs to 17 residues. Germline CDR1 is SGHRS and CDR2 is YFSETQ. The ends were cut back, 1 base at V and 0 bases at J, with 16 bases in the middle. CDR3 sequence: CASSLTTGNTYQETQYF. The CDR3 DNA is TGCGCCAGCAGCTTGACCACAGGTAACACGTACCAAGAGACCCAGTACTTC.

The chain couples TRBV25-1 to TRBJ2-1, with D possibly TRBD2 on 6 matching bases. The V end lost 5 bases, the J end lost 3 bases, and 14 bases lay between the germline ends. The CDR3 loop spans 15 amino acids. Germline V gives CDR1 MGHDK, CDR2 SYGVNS. The CDR3 nucleotides are TGTGCCAGCAGTCCTCAGCGGGCCCTCTACAATGAGCAGTTCTTC. Translation: CASSPQRALYNEQFF.

This chain uses TRBV27 with TRBJ1-2; no clear D gene. The CDR3 spans 14 residues. The V end lost 4 bases, the J end lost 7 bases, and 16 bases lay between the germline ends. Germline values: CDR1 MNHEY, CDR2 SMNVEV (reference sequence). The CDR3 DNA reads as TGTGCCAGCAGTTCATGGGAGACATGGGGTGGCTACACCTTC. Translation: CASSSWETWGGYTF.